The sequence of this T cell receptor beta chain was determined in a study of neurological immune-mediated disorders (dated by TCRdb to the late 2010s). At the level of the whole study: Among the approximately 34 multiple sclerosis patients, roughly 31 had relapsing-remitting MS and 3 had secondary progressive MS. The study compared peripheral blood TCR-beta repertoires of HTLV-I-associated myelopathy (HAM/TSP) patients, multiple sclerosis patients and healthy controls using UMI-based sequencing. The 100 to 110 TCR-beta libraries covered PBMC samples along with longitudinal samples, technical triplicates, and paired sorted CD4+ and CD8+ T-cell subsets. The cohort was made up of approximately 65 subjects, consisting of around 15 HAM/TSP patients, 35 or so multiple sclerosis patients and 20 or so healthy controls. General study outcomes and caveats: TCR clonal expansion was highest in HAM/TSP patients and lowest in MS patients, with MS patients falling below even healthy controls. Expanded clones from different subjects shared no identical CDR3 amino acid sequences, which suggests that TCR-beta repertoires were private in all groups. In phylogenetic analysis, the repertoires of 18 of 34 MS patients grouped into a cluster of related CDR3 sequences, which suggests a possible signature at the repertoire level. No association of the MS cluster with clinical or MRI features was observed, and the need for larger cohorts was stated by the authors.

For the unsorted PBMC libraries, 2 million PBMCs were stored in RNAlater at -80 degrees C until RNA extraction and were used to generate the libraries. The multiple sclerosis patients were enrolled in a US clinical protocol that evaluated disease progression with magnetic resonance imaging. PBMCs were separated from peripheral blood using Ficoll-Hypaque density gradient centrifugation and then cryopreserved in liquid nitrogen. V loses 6 bases of germline sequence and J loses 4 bases, and the interval between the two ends is 18 bases. The CDR3 holds 15 amino acids from the cysteine to the phenylalanine. Just the 45-base CDR3 DNA is kept, in frame starting at base 1. Reading the germline V gene gives CDR1 SNHLY and CDR2 FYNNEI. To synthesize cDNA, template-switch 5'RACE was performed with a primer carrying a 10-nucleotide random unique molecular identifier so that each TCR transcript was tagged. Every sequencing run covered 15-18 subjects and yielded more than 180 million TCR-beta sequences. The RNeasy kit was used to extract total RNA. TCR-beta VDJ regions were amplified with primers for the TCR constant region and the 5'RACE anchor, using the KAPA Real-time Library Amplification kit. Sample indexes and Illumina adaptors were added in a first PCR, after which library yield was increased in a second PCR. After Ampure bead purification, the roughly 650 bp TCR product was size-selected on a 2% E-gel SizeSelection system. Before pooling, libraries had their quality checked on a Bioanalyzer, their concentration measured with Qubit, and their quantity determined with the Kapa Library Quantification kit. Libraries were sequenced paired-end 2 x 150 bp on an Illumina HiSeq 2500. To increase sequence diversity, about 25-31% phiX was spiked into each library pool. Turning to the authors' computational methods: Quality-filtered reads were processed with the UMI-based MiGEC pipeline, and over 75% of raw TCR sequences were removed by the MiGEC pipeline during error correction. VDJ genes were aligned to IMGT germline references, and clonotypes were defined by unique CDR3 amino acid sequence plus V-J genes. VDJtools evaluated clonal expansion, Shannon diversity and CDR3 relatedness (CalcPairwiseDistances, ClusterSamples); CLCbio workbench built phylogenetic trees. A clone was classed as expanded if it had 8 or more unique UMIs, a cutoff based on coefficient-of-variation modelling across technical triplicates. The public reads were quality trimmed at Q25 with fastp and then assembled into clones with MiXCR by TCRdb, keeping productive beta chains. A single entry per CDR3 protein holds the most common genes and DNA from its merged rows. V and J calls and clone size were set by TCRdb, not the authors. The sample profile shows more than 40,000 distinct CDR3 sequences; 2.5% to 3.5% of them were found once. More than 13% of the sample belongs to the ten largest clones.

This clonotype was seen at least ten times. The antigen it binds to is not known. Base qualities are not provided; no much larger clone lies one nucleotide away. Specimen: PBMCs. The chain joins TRBV2 to TRBJ1-1; a weak D assignment points to TRBD1 (5 bases agree). This TCR came from a woman between 45 and 65 years old with multiple sclerosis. The CDR3 region reads CASSATSGGTTEAFF. DNA sequence: TGTGCCAGCAGCGCCACAAGCGGGGGGACCACTGAAGCTTTCTTT.